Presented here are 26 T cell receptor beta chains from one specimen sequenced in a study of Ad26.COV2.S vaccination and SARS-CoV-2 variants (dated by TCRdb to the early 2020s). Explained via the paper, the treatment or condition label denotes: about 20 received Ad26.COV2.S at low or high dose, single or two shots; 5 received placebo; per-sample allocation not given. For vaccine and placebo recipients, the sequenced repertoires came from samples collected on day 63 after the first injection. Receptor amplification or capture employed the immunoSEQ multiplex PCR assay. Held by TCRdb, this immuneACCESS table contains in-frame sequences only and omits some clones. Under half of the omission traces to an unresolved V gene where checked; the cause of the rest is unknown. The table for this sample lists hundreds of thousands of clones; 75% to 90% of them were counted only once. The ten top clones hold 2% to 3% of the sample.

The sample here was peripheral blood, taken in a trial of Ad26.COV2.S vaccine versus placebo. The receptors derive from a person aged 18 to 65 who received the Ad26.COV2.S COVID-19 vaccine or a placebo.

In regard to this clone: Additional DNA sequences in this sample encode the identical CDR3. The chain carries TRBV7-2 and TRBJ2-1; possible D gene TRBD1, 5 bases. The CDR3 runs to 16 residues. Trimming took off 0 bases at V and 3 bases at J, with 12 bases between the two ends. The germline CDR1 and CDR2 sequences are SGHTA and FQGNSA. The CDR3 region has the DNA TGTGCCAGCAGCTTAGCGCCCGACAGTAGCTACAATGAGCAGTTCTTC. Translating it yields CASSLAPDSSYNEQFF.

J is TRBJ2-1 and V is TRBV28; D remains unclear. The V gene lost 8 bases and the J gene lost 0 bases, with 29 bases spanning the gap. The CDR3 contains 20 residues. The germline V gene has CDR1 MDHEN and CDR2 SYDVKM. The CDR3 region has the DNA TGTGCCAGCCGAAGGCCCCCGTGGCGGCGGACGACGAGCTCCTACAATGAGCAGTTCTTC. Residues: CASRRPPWRRTTSSYNEQFF.

Here the CDR3 DNA reads TGCGCCAGCAGCCAAGATCGGCAGCGCCAGCCCCAGCATTTT. It is translated as CASSQDRQRQPQHF. The chain uses TRBV4-1 and TRBJ1-5; D not certain. Trimming cost V 0 bases and J 7 bases, with 10 bases left between them. CDR1 is MGHRA, CDR2 YSYEKL, per germline. The CDR3 is 14 amino acids.

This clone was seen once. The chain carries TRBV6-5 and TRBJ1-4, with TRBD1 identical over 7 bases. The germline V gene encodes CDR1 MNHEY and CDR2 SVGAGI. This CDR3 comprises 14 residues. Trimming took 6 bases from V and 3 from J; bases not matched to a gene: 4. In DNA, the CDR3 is TGTGCCAGCAGGAGGGGGACAGCTAATGAAAAACTGTTTTTT. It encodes CASRRGTANEKLFF.

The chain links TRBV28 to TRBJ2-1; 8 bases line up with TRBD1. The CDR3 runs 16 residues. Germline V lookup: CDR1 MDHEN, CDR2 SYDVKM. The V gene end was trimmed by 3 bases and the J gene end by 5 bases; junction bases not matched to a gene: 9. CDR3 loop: CASSFIGRGLDNEQFF. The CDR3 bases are TGTGCCAGCAGTTTTATCGGCAGGGGGCTCGACAATGAGCAGTTCTTC.

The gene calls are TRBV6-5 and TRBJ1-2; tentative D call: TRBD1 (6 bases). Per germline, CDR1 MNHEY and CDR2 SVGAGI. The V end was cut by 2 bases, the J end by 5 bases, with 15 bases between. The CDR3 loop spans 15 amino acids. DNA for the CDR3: TGTGCCAGCAGTTACCGGGGGGCTCCCGTTTATGGCTACACCTTC. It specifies CASSYRGAPVYGYTF.

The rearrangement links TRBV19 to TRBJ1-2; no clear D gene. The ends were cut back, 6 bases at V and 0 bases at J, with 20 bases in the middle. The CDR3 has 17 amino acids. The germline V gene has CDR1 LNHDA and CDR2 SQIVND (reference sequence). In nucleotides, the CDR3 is TGTGCCAGTAGGCGGTCGGGGATTGTAAGGCCTAACTATGGCTACACCTTC. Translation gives CASRRSGIVRPNYGYTF.

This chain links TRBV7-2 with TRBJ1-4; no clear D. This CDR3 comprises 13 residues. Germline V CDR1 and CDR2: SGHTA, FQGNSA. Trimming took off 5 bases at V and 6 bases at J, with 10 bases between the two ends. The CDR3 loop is CASSESEYEKLFF. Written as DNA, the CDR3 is TGTGCCAGCAGCGAGAGTGAATATGAAAAACTGTTTTTT.

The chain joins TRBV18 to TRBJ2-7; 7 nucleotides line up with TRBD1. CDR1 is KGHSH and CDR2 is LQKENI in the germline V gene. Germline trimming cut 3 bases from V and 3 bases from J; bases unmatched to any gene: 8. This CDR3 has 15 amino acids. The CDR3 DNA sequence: TGTGCCAGCTCACCCGACAGGGACGGTGACTACGAGCAGTACTTC. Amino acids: CASSPDRDGDYEQYF.

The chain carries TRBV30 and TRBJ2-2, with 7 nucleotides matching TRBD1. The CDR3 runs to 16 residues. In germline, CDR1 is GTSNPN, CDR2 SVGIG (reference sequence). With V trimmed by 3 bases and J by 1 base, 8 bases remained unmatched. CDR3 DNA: TGTGCCTGGAGGACCTGGGGACAGAGGAACACCGGGGAGCTGTTTTTT. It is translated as CAWRTWGQRNTGELFF.

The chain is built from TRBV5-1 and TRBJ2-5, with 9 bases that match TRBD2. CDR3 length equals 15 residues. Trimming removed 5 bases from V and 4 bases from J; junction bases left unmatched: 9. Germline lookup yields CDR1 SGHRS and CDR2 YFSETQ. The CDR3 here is CASSFVRGGLETQYF. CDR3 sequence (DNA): TGCGCCAGCAGTTTTGTGCGGGGGGGCCTAGAGACCCAGTACTTC.

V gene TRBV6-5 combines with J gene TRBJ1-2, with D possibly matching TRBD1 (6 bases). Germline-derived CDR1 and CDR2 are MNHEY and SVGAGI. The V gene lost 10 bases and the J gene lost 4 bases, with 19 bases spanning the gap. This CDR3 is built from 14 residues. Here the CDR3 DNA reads TGTGCCACCACGGGCTCGGGACACACCTATGGCTACACCTTC. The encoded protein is CATTGSGHTYGYTF.

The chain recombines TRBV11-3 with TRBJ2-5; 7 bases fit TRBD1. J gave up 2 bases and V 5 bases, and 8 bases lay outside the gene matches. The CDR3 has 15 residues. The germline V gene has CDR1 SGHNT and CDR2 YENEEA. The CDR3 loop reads CASSPPGQRQETQYF. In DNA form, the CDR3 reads TGTGCCAGCAGCCCTCCGGGACAGAGACAAGAGACCCAGTACTTC.

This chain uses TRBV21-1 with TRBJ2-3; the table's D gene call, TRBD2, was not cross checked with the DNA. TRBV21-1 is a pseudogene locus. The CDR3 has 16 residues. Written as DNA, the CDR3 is TGTGCCAGCAGCAGCCGGACTAGCGGGAGGACAGATACGCAGTATTTT. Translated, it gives CASSSRTSGRTDTQYF.

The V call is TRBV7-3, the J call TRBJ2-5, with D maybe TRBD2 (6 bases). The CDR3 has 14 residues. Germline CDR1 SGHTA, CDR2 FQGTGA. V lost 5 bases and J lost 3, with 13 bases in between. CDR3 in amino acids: CASSPGGREETQYF. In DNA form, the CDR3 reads TGTGCCAGCAGCCCCGGGGGAAGGGAAGAGACCCAGTACTTC. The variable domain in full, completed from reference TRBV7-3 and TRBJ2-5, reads GAGVSQTPSNKVTEKGKYVELRCDPISGHTALYWYRQSLGQGPEFLIYFQGTGAADDSGLPNDRFFAVRPEGSVSTLKIQRTERGDSAVYLCASSPGGREETQYFGPGTRLLVL.

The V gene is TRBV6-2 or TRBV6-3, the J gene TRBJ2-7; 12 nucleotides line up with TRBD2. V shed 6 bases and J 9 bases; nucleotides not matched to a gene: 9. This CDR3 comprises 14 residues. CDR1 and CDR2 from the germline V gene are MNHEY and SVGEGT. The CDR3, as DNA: TGTGCCAGCAGCCTTGGACTAGCGGGAATGGGGCAGTACGTC. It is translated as CASSLGLAGMGQYV.

CDR3 region: CASRGTRPSYQPQHF. The DNA of the CDR3 is TGTGCCAGTAGGGGGACAAGACCTAGTTATCAGCCCCAGCATTTT. The chain combines TRBV19 with TRBJ1-5, with a tentative D call TRBD1 (6 bases). Trimming stripped 6 bases from V and 5 bases from J, with 17 bases between. The CDR3 has 15 amino acids. Germline CDR1 is LNHDA and CDR2 is SQIVND (reference sequence).

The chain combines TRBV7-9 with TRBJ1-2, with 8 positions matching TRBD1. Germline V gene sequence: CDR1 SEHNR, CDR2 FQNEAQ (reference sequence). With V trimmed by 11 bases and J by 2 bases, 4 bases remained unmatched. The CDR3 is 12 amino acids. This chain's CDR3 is CAGGTGNYGYTF. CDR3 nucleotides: TGTGCCGGGGGGACAGGAAACTATGGCTACACCTTC.

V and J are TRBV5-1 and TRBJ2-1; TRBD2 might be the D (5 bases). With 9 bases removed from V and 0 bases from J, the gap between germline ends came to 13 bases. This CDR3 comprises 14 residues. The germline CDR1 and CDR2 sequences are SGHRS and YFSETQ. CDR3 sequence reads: CATGPGSSYNEQFF. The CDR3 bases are TGCGCCACCGGGCCTGGGAGCTCCTACAATGAGCAGTTCTTC.

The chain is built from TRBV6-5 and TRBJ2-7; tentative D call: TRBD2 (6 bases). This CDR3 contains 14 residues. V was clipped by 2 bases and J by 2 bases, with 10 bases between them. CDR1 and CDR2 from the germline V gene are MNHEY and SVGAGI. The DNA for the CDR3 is TGTGCCAGCAGTTACATCGGGGGAGCCTACGAGCAGTACTTC. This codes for CASSYIGGAYEQYF.

In DNA form, the CDR3 reads TGTGCCAGCAGAGCCGACAGGGTTGGAAACACCATATATTTT. Residues: CASRADRVGNTIYF. This chain connects TRBV2 to TRBJ1-3; 7 bases are shared with TRBD1. With 6 bases clipped from V and 3 bases from J, the junction kept 5 bases outside the gene matches. Per germline, CDR1 SNHLY and CDR2 FYNNEI. The CDR3 consists of 14 residues.

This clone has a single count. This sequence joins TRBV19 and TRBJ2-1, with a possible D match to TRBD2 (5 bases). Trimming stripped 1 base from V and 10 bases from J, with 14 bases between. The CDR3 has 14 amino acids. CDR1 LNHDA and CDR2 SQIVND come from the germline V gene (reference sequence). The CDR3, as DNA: TGTGCCAGTAGTATAGCCCCTACTACTAGAGAGCAGTTCTTC. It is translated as CASSIAPTTREQFF.

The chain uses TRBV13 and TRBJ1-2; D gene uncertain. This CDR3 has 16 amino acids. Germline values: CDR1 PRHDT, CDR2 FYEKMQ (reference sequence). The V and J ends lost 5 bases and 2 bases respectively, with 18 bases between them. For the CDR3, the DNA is TGTGCCAGCAGCCTCCCTTCGGCAGCGCTAAACTATGGCTACACCTTC. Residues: CASSLPSAALNYGYTF.

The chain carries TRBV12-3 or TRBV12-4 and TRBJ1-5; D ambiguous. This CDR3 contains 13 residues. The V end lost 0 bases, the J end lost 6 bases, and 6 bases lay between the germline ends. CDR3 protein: CASSLAARQPQHF. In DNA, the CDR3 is TGTGCCAGCAGTTTAGCCGCCCGTCAGCCCCAGCATTTT.

CDR3 nucleotides: TGTGCCAGCAGCCACCCCCCCGTCTCACCCCTCCACTTT. Translating it yields CASSHPPVSPLHF. The chain couples TRBV27 to TRBJ1-6, with D uncertain. Germline V gene sequence: CDR1 MNHEY, CDR2 SMNVEV (reference sequence). Trimming shortened V by 6 bases and J by 10 bases, and 13 bases separated the two germline ends. This CDR3 spans 13 amino acids.

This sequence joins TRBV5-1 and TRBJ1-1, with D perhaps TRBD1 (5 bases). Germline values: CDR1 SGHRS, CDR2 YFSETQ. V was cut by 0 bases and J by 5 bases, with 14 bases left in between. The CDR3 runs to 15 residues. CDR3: CASSLGRGWETEAFF. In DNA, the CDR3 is TGCGCCAGCAGCTTGGGACGGGGCTGGGAAACTGAAGCTTTCTTT.